This T cell receptor beta chain was sequenced for a study of beta chain features in type 1 diabetes. Study outcomes and limitations: In the patient group, naive, central memory and Treg TCRB repertoires seemed more alike than in the healthy donor group. Shortening that was moderate but significant affected the TCRB CDR3s of Type 1 diabetes patients in all four CD4+ subsets.

The sequenced template was cDNA made from the entire isolated RNA. TCRdb's table, derived via immunoSEQ multiplex PCR, lists solely in-frame clones and lacks some. The sample has around 160,000 clones, 63% seen once. Trimming stripped 2 bases from V and 2 bases from J, with 10 bases between. This CDR3 contains 14 residues. The V gene's germline CDR1 is SQVTM and CDR2 ANQGSEA. There are a few counts of this clone. As yet, its antigen is unknown. This chain joins TRBV29-1 and TRBJ2-1; perhaps D is TRBD1 or TRBD2 (5 bases each). Sequencing was performed on naive CD4+ T cells from blood. The clonotype comes from a man between 25 and 39 years old with type 1 diabetes. CDR3 sequence (DNA): TGCAGCGTTGAACGGGACCCCCCCTACAATGAGCAGTTCTTC. It specifies CSVERDPPYNEQFF.